The clone carrying this T cell receptor beta chain was picked up many times. The CDR3 covers 13 residues. Germline V CDR1 and CDR2: KGHSH, LQKENI. With 5 bases removed from V and 0 bases from J, the gap between germline ends came to 7 bases. TCRdb ran MiXCR on the RACE reads and lists one entry per CDR3 protein. The data show around 71,000 distinct CDR3 sequences, around 9.8% seen once. The data belong to a study of human T cells and chemical hapten exposure. Described time point: patch test 1, 2 weeks after DPC sensitization. The treatment: therapeutic diphenylcyclopropenone sensitization with weekly scalp DPC.

V usage is TRBV18 and J usage is TRBJ1-2; the D is unclear. The sequence derives from a woman aged 40 to 50 with alopecia areata. Some clones in this sample may be carry-over from other donors' samples. The source material was whole blood, sampled in connection with sensitization to the hapten diphenylcyclopropenone (DPC). The CDR3 here is CASSNGANYGYTF. The DNA of the CDR3 is TGTGCCAGCTCAAACGGAGCTAACTATGGCTACACCTTC. Filled out from reference TRBV18 and TRBJ1-2, the complete variable domain reads NAGVMQNPRHLVRRRGQEARLRCSPMKGHSHVYWYRQLPEEGLKFMVYLQKENIIDESGMPKERFSAEFPKEGPSILRIQQVVRGDSAAYFCASSNGANYGYTFGSGTRLTVV.